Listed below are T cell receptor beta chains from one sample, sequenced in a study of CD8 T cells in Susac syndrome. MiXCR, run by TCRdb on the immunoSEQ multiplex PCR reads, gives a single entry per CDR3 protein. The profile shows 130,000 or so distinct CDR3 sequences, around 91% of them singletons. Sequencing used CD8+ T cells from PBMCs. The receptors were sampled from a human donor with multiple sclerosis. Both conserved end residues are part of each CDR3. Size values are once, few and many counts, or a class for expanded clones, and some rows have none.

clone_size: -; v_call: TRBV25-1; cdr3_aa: CASGSPLHF
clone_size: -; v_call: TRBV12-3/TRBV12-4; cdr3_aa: CASSFRQGARNEQYF
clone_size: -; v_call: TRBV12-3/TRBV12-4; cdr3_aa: CASSPGTSGNEQYF
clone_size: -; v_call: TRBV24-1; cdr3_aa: CATSELAGAYNEQFF
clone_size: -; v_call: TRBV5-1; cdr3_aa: CASSLVLSSYEQYF
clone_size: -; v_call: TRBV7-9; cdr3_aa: CASSSPSAGANVLTF
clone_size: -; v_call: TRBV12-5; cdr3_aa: CASGSLGQGNTEAFF
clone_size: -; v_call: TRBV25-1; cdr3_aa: CASSEQGGSHGWEQYF
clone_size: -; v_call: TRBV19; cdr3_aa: CASSEGQGIPEAFF
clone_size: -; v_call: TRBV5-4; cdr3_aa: CASSYGQGASLFYGYTF
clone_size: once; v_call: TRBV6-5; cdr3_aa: CASSYSVADITDTQYF
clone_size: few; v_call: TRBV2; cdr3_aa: CASSEELLREQYF
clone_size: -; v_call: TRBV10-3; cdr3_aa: CAISSPGRESGEQYF
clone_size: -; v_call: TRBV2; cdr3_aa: CASSDNGNTDTQYF
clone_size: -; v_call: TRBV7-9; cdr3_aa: CASSPVVGNTEAFF
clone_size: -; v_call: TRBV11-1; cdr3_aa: CASSLTPTGWDTEAFF
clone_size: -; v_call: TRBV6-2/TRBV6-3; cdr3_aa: CASSLITGTSGTNEQFF
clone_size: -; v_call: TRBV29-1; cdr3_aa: CSVEEGTGGETQYF
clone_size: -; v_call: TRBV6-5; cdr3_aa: CASSYLGTSGDTDTQYF
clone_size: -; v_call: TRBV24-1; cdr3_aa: CATSDLAGWAFF
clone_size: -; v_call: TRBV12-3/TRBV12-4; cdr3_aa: CASSTSGMDTQYF
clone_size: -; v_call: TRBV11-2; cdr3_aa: CASSLEREGNEQFF
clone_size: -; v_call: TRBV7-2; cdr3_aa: CAISTSGIFNEQFF
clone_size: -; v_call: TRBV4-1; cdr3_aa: CASSLTRDSNQPQHF
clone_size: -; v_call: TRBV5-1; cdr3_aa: CASSLVGGPTEAFF
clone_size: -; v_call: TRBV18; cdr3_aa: CASSTEGGANVLTF
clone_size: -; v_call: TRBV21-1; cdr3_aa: CASIIGYTF
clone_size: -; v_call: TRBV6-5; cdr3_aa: CASSHTAYEQYF
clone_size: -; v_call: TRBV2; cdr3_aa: CASEHQNTEAFF
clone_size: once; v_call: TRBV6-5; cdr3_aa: CASGPSGYTDTQYF
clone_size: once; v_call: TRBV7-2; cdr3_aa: CASSLQESTGELFF
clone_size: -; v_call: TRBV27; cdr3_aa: CASSTWTGAPAFF
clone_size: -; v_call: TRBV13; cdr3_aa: CASSSPGQGDYEQYF
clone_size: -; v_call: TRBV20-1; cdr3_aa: CSASVTESWSPDTQYF
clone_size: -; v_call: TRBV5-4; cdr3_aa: CASSFRQGTGANVLTF